This T cell receptor (beta chain) was sequenced in a study of blood T cell repertoires in COVID-19. Study-level background: COVID-19 samples collected from the United States, Italy and Spain covered acute and convalescent phases. Sources were T cells, B-cell-depleted T cells, or PBMCs; the material itself was cDNA or gDNA.

Original handling: Scientists estimated how many nucleated cells there were by amplifying reference gene primers. Assay: immunoSEQ multiplex PCR; the TCRdb copy retains only in-frame clones and omits some. V and J calls and clone size follow that table, whereas D and trimming were derived from the DNA. The sample consists of some 230,000 clones, around 91% of them appearing once. CDR1 and CDR2 from the germline V gene are MNHEY and SMNVEV (reference sequence). The CDR3 length is 16 residues. Trimming took 3 bases from V and 0 from J; bases not matched to a gene: 5. Input material: PBMCs or T cells enriched from blood (not recorded which). The chain combines TRBV27 with TRBJ2-3; 8 nucleotides line up with TRBD2. The sequence was obtained from a young woman in a cohort exposed to, infected with or recovered from COVID-19 (not recorded which). CDR3 nucleotide sequence: TGTGCCAGCAGTTTGGTGGCTAGCGGGAGCACAGATACGCAGTATTTT. Protein product: CASSLVASGSTDTQYF.